This T cell receptor beta chain originates from a study of blood T cells in healthy people across ages. Study-wide results and caveats: A strong correlation was seen between TCR beta diversity and naive T cell percentage.

Sample-barcoded 5' priming and a J-beta primer mix drove a second PCR of about 6 to 11 cycles. Template switching added a 12-random-nucleotide identifier to every cDNA molecule. TCRdb used MiXCR to reprocess the 5' RACE reads, holding one entry per CDR3 protein. The table has 780,000 or so distinct CDR3 sequences, about 56% seen once. The sample providers were healthy Caucasian people from Russia, aged about 6 to 90. Each of the donors had approximately 10 milliliters of peripheral blood drawn into EDTA-treated Vacutainer tubes. Germline-derived CDR1 and CDR2 are MNHEY and SVGAGI. The CDR3 loop spans 19 amino acids. Trimming shortened V by 2 bases and J by 0 bases, and 22 bases separated the two germline ends. Regarding this clonotype: Its specificity is not known.

The chain carries TRBV6-5 and TRBJ2-5, with D possibly matching TRBD1 (5 bases). This receptor was obtained from a man between 35 and 55 years old in good health. The source material was blood. The CDR3 DNA is TGTGCCAGCAGTTACCGTTCCTTCTTAGACAGAGTCAACCAAGAGACCCAGTACTTC. This encodes CASSYRSFLDRVNQETQYF.